This T cell receptor (beta chain) is from a study of cytomegalovirus exposure and HLA in healthy donors. Study observations and caveats: Follow-up analysis seemed to connect common viral pathogens with several of the most significant clusters identified.

The CDR3 spans 16 residues. V gave up 5 bases and J gave up 0 bases, with 11 bases separating them. Germline CDR1 reads LNHDA; CDR2 reads SQIVND (reference sequence). Amplification used 60 Vbeta primers and 13 Jbeta primers. Only in-frame clones appear in the TCRdb table, and some are missing; sequencing was by immunoSEQ multiplex PCR. Here the sample spans 85,000 to 130,000 clones, 10% being singletons. This clone was seen a handful of times. The target antigen is unknown. The J gene is TRBJ2-6, the V gene TRBV19; no firm D call. The sequencing sample was made of PBMCs. The sequence came from a man in his forties or fifties in good health and CMV-seropositive. The CDR3 DNA is TGTGCCAGTAGTCCGACTTTTACCTCTGGGGCCAACGTCCTGACTTTC. This gives the protein CASSPTFTSGANVLTF.